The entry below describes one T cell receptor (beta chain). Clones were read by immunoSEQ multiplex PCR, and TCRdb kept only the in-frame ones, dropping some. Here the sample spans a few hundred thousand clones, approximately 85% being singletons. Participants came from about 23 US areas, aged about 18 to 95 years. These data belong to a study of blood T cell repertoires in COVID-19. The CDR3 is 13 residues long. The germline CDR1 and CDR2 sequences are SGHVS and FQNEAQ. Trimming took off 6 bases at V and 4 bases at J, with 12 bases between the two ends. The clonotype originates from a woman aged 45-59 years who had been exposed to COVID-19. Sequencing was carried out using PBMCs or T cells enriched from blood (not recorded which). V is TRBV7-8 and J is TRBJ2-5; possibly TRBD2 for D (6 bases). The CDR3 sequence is CASSKEGGETQYF. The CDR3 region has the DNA TGTGCCAGCAGTAAGGAGGGAGGAGAGACCCAGTACTTC.